These 21 T cell receptor beta chains came from one sample sequenced in a study of naive and memory T cell subsets. No antigens are known for them. Overall study findings and caveats: Especially in CD8 cells, naive repertoires contained a few larger clonotypes, possibly CD45RA-re-expressing memory cells.

Two oligonucleotides, mixed equimolar, formed the beta constant-region primer covering TRBC1 and TRBC2. Nested alpha and beta constant-region primers with the SP2 primer drove four PCR rounds on ligated cDNA. In TCRdb, the UMI-ligation and nested PCR reads were re-called with MiXCR into one record per CDR3 protein. The sample has roughly 150,000 distinct CDR3 sequences; roughly 22% are singletons. Sequencing input: naive CD4+ T cells from blood. The receptor source for this set is a human donor in good health.

This clonotype was observed a handful of times. This chain joins TRBV5-1 and TRBJ2-7, with D hard to call. Germline assignment: CDR1 SGHRS and CDR2 YFSETQ. V was cut by 3 bases and J by 5 bases, with 15 bases left in between. The CDR3 runs 14 residues. The CDR3 sequence: CASSSYLTANEQYF. DNA for the CDR3: TGCGCCAGCAGCTCGTACCTGACCGCGAACGAGCAGTACTTC.

This clonotype has just a few counts. The chain joins TRBV5-1 to TRBJ2-5; tentatively, D is TRBD1 or TRBD2 (6 bases each). Per the germline V gene, CDR1 is SGHRS and CDR2 is YFSETQ. The CDR3 loop spans 14 amino acids. Between the trimmed V and J ends, which lost 4 bases and 5 bases, there was a span of 15 bases. CDR3 nucleotides: TGCGCCAGCAGCCCCAACCTAGGGGGGGAGACCCAGTACTTC. As protein: CASSPNLGGETQYF.

This clonotype was observed a few times. The chain joins TRBV6-6 to TRBJ1-5; 10 bases line up with TRBD1. The V segment lost 6 bases and the J segment 4 bases; nucleotides outside the gene matches: 12. The CDR3 loop spans 17 amino acids. Germline lookup yields CDR1 MNHNY and CDR2 SVGAGI (reference sequence). The CDR3 DNA reads as TGTGCCAGCAGGAAGGGACAGGGGATAGCGGGGAATCAGCCCCAGCATTTT. Translation: CASRKGQGIAGNQPQHF.

This clonotype has more than one count but fewer than ten. This chain joins TRBV6-5 and TRBJ2-3; 7 bases agree with TRBD1. V lost 1 base and J lost 1; bases outside the gene matches: 2. The CDR3 spans 15 residues. From germline, CDR1 is MNHEY and CDR2 SVGAGI. The CDR3: CASSYFGQGTDTQYF. CDR3 DNA: TGTGCCAGCAGTTACTTCGGACAGGGCACAGATACGCAGTATTTT.

This clonotype occurred a few times. The J gene is TRBJ2-3, the V gene TRBV29-1, with TRBD2 identical over 15 bases. CDR3 length: 14 residues. With V trimmed by 6 bases and J by 8 bases, 6 bases remained unmatched. From germline, CDR1 is SQVTM and CDR2 ANQGSEA. The CDR3 DNA sequence: TGCAGCGTGCGGACTAGCGGGAGGGCGGCTACGCAGTATTTT. Protein product: CSVRTSGRAATQYF.

The sample holds a few counts of this clonotype. The chain recombines TRBV3-1 with TRBJ2-1, with no clear D. Trimming stripped 4 bases from V and 4 bases from J, with 11 bases between. Germline V gene data show CDR1 as LGHDT and CDR2 as YNNKEL (reference sequence). The CDR3 covers 14 residues. CDR3 coding DNA: TGTGCCAGCAGCCGCGGCTTGCCTTACAATGAGCAGTTCTTC. This sequence encodes CASSRGLPYNEQFF.

J is TRBJ2-1 and V is TRBV7-9; D tentatively fits TRBD1 or TRBD2 (5 bases each). The CDR3 spans 14 residues. V was clipped by 0 bases and J by 8 bases, with 11 bases between them. The germline V gene encodes CDR1 SEHNR and CDR2 FQNEAQ (reference sequence). This chain's CDR3 is CASSLARGVDEQFF. CDR3 nucleotides: TGTGCCAGCAGCTTAGCGAGAGGGGTGGATGAGCAGTTCTTC.

V usage is TRBV7-9 and J usage is TRBJ2-1, with D unclear. Trimming shortened V by 5 bases and J by 5 bases, and 19 bases separated the two germline ends. This CDR3 has 16 residues. Germline CDR1 SEHNR, CDR2 FQNEAQ (reference sequence). The CDR3 region has the DNA TGTGCCAGCAGCGAATACCTGATGTTAGAGAACAATGAGCAGTTCTTC. Encoded protein: CASSEYLMLENNEQFF.

This clonotype appeared a few times. The chain carries TRBV6-1 and TRBJ2-3, with TRBD2 matching over 9 bases. The V gene's germline CDR1 is MNHNS and CDR2 SASEGT. The CDR3 contains 17 residues. J lost 2 bases, V lost 0 bases, and 6 bases had no gene match. This CDR3 is CASSEALLAGATDTQYF. The CDR3 DNA reads as TGTGCCAGCAGTGAAGCGCTTTTAGCGGGAGCCACAGATACGCAGTATTTT.

The chain couples TRBV6-5 to TRBJ2-3; TRBD1 is a possible D gene (5 bases). Germline V gene sequence: CDR1 MNHEY, CDR2 SVGAGI. The CDR3 spans 14 residues. Trimming cost V 6 bases and J 6 bases, with 16 bases left between them. The CDR3 DNA follows: TGTGCCAGCAGGTCAGGGTTAGACATTGATACGCAGTATTTT. The encoded protein is CASRSGLDIDTQYF.

This clonotype was seen a handful of times. J is TRBJ2-1 and V is TRBV13, with D tentatively TRBD1 or TRBD2 (6 bases each). There are 14 residues in the CDR3. The germline CDR1 and CDR2 sequences are PRHDT and FYEKMQ (reference sequence). V was cut by 2 bases and J by 9 bases, with 14 bases left in between. CDR3 nucleotide sequence: TGTGCCAGCAGCTTACCCGGGTCGGGGGCTGAGCAGTTCTTC. Translation gives CASSLPGSGAEQFF.

This clonotype has only a few counts. The chain recombines TRBV2 with TRBJ1-6, with a possible D match to TRBD1 (5 bases). Germline values: CDR1 SNHLY, CDR2 FYNNEI. Trimming pared 4 bases from V and 5 bases from J, leaving 12 bases between. The CDR3 is 15 residues long. CDR3 residues: CASSVGQGNNSPLHF. DNA of the CDR3: TGTGCCAGCAGTGTGGGGCAGGGAAATAATTCACCCCTCCACTTT. The entire variable domain, with the rest obtained from reference TRBV2 and TRBJ1-6, is as follows: EPEVTQTPSHQVTQMGQEVILRCVPISNHLYFYWYRQILGQKVEFLVSFYNNEISEKSEIFDDQFSVERPDGSNFTLKIRSTKLEDSAMYFCASSVGQGNNSPLHFGNGTRLTVT.

The rearrangement joins TRBV12-3 or TRBV12-4 to TRBJ2-5; weak D call: TRBD2 (5 bases). Deletions cut 5 bases from V and 5 bases from J, with 18 bases between. CDR3 length: 15 amino acids. The CDR3 DNA is TGTGCCAGCAGTCCCGGTTTACCCTCGGGGGAGACCCAGTACTTC. Translating it yields CASSPGLPSGETQYF.

There are a few counts of this clonotype. This chain joins TRBV4-1 and TRBJ2-3; no clear D gene. Germline V CDR1 and CDR2: MGHRA, YSYEKL. V dropped 1 base and J dropped 0 bases, with 2 bases sitting between them. The CDR3 runs 13 residues. In DNA form, the CDR3 reads TGCGCCAGCAGCCAAGTGAGCACAGATACGCAGTATTTT. This encodes CASSQVSTDTQYF.

The chain employs TRBV6-5 and TRBJ1-2; D gene uncertain. CDR1 is MNHEY and CDR2 is SVGAGI in the germline V gene. This CDR3 region has 13 residues. V lost 3 bases, J lost 4 bases, and 9 bases lay in between. CDR3 loop: CASSYGTSYGYTF. CDR3 sequence (DNA): TGTGCCAGCAGTTATGGAACCTCCTATGGCTACACCTTC.

This clonotype was seen repeatedly, ten times or more. This chain connects TRBV20-1 to TRBJ2-4, with a possible D match to TRBD2 (5 bases). V lost 2 bases and J 1 base, leaving 12 bases between the germline ends. CDR3 length equals 15 residues. Germline CDR1 is DFQATT and CDR2 is SNEGSKA (reference sequence). The CDR3 reads CSARLSKRAKNIQYF. CDR3 bases: TGCAGTGCTAGACTAAGCAAGCGGGCCAAAAACATTCAGTACTTC.

This clonotype was found a few times. This chain uses TRBV20-1 with TRBJ1-2, with D tentatively TRBD1 (6 bases). The germline V and J ends were trimmed by 5 bases and 5 bases, with 18 bases remaining between them. The CDR3 runs to 14 residues. Germline CDR1 DFQATT, CDR2 SNEGSKA (reference sequence). Here the CDR3 reads CSAGTGLQTYGYTF. CDR3 in DNA: TGCAGTGCTGGCACAGGGCTACAAACTTATGGCTACACCTTC.

This clonotype was seen a few times. This chain joins TRBV7-8 and TRBJ2-1; tentatively, D is TRBD2 (6 bases). The CDR3 covers 15 residues. In germline, CDR1 is SGHVS, CDR2 FQNEAQ. V lost 1 base, J lost 2 bases, and 9 bases lay in between. The CDR3 protein is CASSLEEGTYNEQFF. The CDR3 bases are TGTGCCAGCAGCTTAGAGGAGGGGACCTACAATGAGCAGTTCTTC.

V and J are TRBV6-5 and TRBJ1-1; D ambiguous. The CDR3 extends over 10 amino acids. Germline CDR1 reads MNHEY; CDR2 reads SVGAGI. V lost 7 bases, J lost 9 bases, and 9 bases lay in between. The CDR3 protein is CASKTGKAFF. The CDR3 nucleotides read TGTGCCAGCAAGACGGGAAAAGCTTTCTTT.

This clonotype was detected only a few times. This chain joins TRBV5-4 and TRBJ2-2; the D gene is possibly TRBD2 (6 bases). The CDR3 is 16 residues long. Between the trimmed V and J ends, which lost 3 bases and 6 bases, there was a span of 18 bases. Germline CDR1 and CDR2: SGHNT and YYREEE (reference sequence). The CDR3 DNA follows: TGTGCCAGCAGCTCCCCACCTTTCGGAGGGGCCGGGGAGCTGTTTTTT. It is translated as CASSSPPFGGAGELFF. Looking up the rest from reference TRBV5-4 and TRBJ2-2 gives the full variable domain: ETGVTQSPTHLIKTRGQQVTLRCSSQSGHNTVSWYQQALGQGPQFIFQYYREEENGRGNFPPRFSGLQFPNYSSELNVNALELDDSALYLCASSSPPFGGAGELFFGEGSRLTVL.

This clonotype was found a few times. This chain joins TRBV4-1 and TRBJ1-5, with D uncertain. Germline CDR1 and CDR2: MGHRA and YSYEKL. Trimming took 0 bases from V and 0 from J, leaving 12 bases between them. This CDR3 comprises 17 residues. The CDR3 loop reads CASSQDFGRFSNQPQHF. The CDR3, as DNA: TGCGCCAGCAGCCAAGATTTTGGCAGGTTTAGCAATCAGCCCCAGCATTTT.